The clone carrying this T cell receptor (beta chain) was found a few times. The target antigen is unknown. The data were obtained in a study of T-cell reconstitution after alpha-beta-depleted transplantation in children. Findings and caveats of the study: Alpha-beta T cells about two months after transplant reportedly derived from several hundred expanded graft clones.

Germline lookup yields CDR1 SGHDT and CDR2 YYEEEE. V shed 2 bases and J shed 7 bases, with 9 bases lying between them. CDR3 length equals 12 residues. Library preparation (for TCRbeta) was performed with unique molecular identifiers. TCRdb recomputed calls from the PCR reads with MiXCR, one row per CDR3 protein. Of 500,000 or so distinct CDR3 sequences detected, 9.5% to 12% appear once; the ten largest clones hold 14%. This clonotype originated in a female patient between 2 and 15 years old who had a stem cell transplant for aplastic anemia, so the T cells may come from the graft donor. The starting material was PBMCs, mostly from graft donor cells, obtained 180 days after TCRalphabeta/CD19-depleted stem cell transplant. V usage is TRBV5-6 and J usage is TRBJ1-2; tentative D call: TRBD1 (6 bases). Here the CDR3 DNA reads TGTGCCAGCAGCTTTGGCAGGGGTGGCTACACCTTC. Its translation is CASSFGRGGYTF.